The 9 T cell receptor beta chains presented below share a single source sample, sequenced in a study of shared T cell receptors in the human thymus. Assay used: immunoSEQ multiplex PCR; TCRdb lists only in-frame clones, some missing. The sample shows almost 550,000 clones, 78% of them seen only once. These sequences were also reported in another study, on human thymus T cells.

Sequencing was carried out using thymocytes. These receptors were taken from a boy in the first two years of life with a congenital heart defect.

This sequence joins TRBV2 and TRBJ2-1; TRBD1 agrees at 7 bases. CDR3 size: 16 residues. The J segment lost 2 bases and the V segment lost 5 bases, leaving 9 bases of the junction unmatched. Germline lookup yields CDR1 SNHLY and CDR2 FYNNEI. CDR3 in DNA: TGTGCCAGCAGTACACCCCCGGGGACAGCCTACAATGAGCAGTTCTTC. Residues: CASSTPPGTAYNEQFF.

J is TRBJ2-1 and V is TRBV7-6; the D gene is possibly TRBD2 (6 bases). CDR3 size: 16 residues. V shed 6 bases and J shed 1 base, with 16 bases lying between them. Germline CDR1 SGHVS, CDR2 FNYEAQ. The CDR3 DNA reads TGTGCCAGCAGGGGGCGGCGGGATGGTTCCTACAATGAGCAGTTCTTC. This codes for CASRGRRDGSYNEQFF.

The chain is built from TRBV7-8 and TRBJ1-5; TRBD1 aligns across 8 bases. With V trimmed by 5 bases and J by 3 bases, 3 bases remained unmatched. The CDR3 contains 14 residues. Germline-derived CDR1 and CDR2 are SGHVS and FQNEAQ. CDR3 DNA: TGTGCCAGCAGCAGGACAGGGATCAATCAGCCCCAGCATTTT. This translates into CASSRTGINQPQHF. Full variable domain (remainder filled in from reference TRBV7-8 and TRBJ1-5): GAGVSQSPRYKVAKRGQDVALRCDPISGHVSLFWYQQALGQGPEFLTYFQNEAQLDKSGLPSDRFFAERPEGSVSTLKIQRTQQEDSAVYLCASSRTGINQPQHFGDGTRLSIL.

This clone was observed a few times. V gene TRBV6-8 combines with J gene TRBJ2-7; D unclear. There are 12 residues in the CDR3. Trimming stripped 5 bases from V and 3 bases from J, with 8 bases between. CDR1 and CDR2 from the germline V gene are MNHGY and SAAAGT. The CDR3 bases are TGTGCCAGCAGTGAGGCAGACTACGAGCAGTACTTC. It translates to CASSEADYEQYF.

The V gene is TRBV28, the J gene TRBJ2-7; the D gene is possibly TRBD2 (5 bases). Trimming stripped 0 bases from V and 2 bases from J, with 11 bases between. This CDR3 region has 15 residues. Germline assignment: CDR1 MDHEN and CDR2 SYDVKM. In nucleotides, the CDR3 is TGTGCCAGCAGTTTATGGGAGCGGAAGCCCTACGAGCAGTACTTC. This sequence encodes CASSLWERKPYEQYF.

This chain links TRBV5-1 with TRBJ2-7; 7 bases match TRBD2. V dropped 1 base and J dropped 5; count of bases not matched to a gene: 3. The germline gives CDR1 SGHRS, CDR2 YFSETQ. The CDR3 loop spans 13 amino acids. DNA of the CDR3: TGCGCCAGCAGCTTGAGGACTAGTAACGAGCAGTACTTC. As protein: CASSLRTSNEQYF.

In its sample, this clone was seen a few times. This chain connects TRBV27 to TRBJ1-4, with D tentatively TRBD1 (5 bases). V shed 2 bases and J shed 2 bases, with 15 bases lying between them. Germline-derived CDR1 and CDR2 are MNHEY and SMNVEV (reference sequence). The CDR3 sequence is 17 residues long. This CDR3 reads CASSLRQGDNTNEKLFF. The CDR3 nucleotides are TGTGCCAGCAGTTTACGGCAGGGTGATAATACTAATGAAAAACTGTTTTTT.

The chain joins TRBV2 to TRBJ2-3, with 9 bases lining up with TRBD1. The CDR3 totals 14 residues. Germline V gives CDR1 SNHLY, CDR2 FYNNEI. Trimming at V came to 6 bases and at J to 5 bases, leaving 6 bases not matched to a gene. CDR3 nucleotides: TGTGCCAGCAGATCCGGGACAGGGCGAGATACGCAGTATTTT. Translated: CASRSGTGRDTQYF.

The V and J genes are TRBV27 and TRBJ2-7, with D possibly matching TRBD2 (5 bases). V was shortened by 6 bases and J by 2 bases, with 23 bases between the two germline ends. CDR1 and CDR2 from the germline V gene are MNHEY and SMNVEV (reference sequence). CDR3 length: 17 residues. The CDR3 protein is CASSGIMLGNSAYEQYF. In nucleotides, the CDR3 is TGTGCCAGCAGCGGGATTATGTTGGGTAATAGCGCCTACGAGCAGTACTTC.